The 14 T cell receptor beta chains below all came from one sample that was sequenced in a study of blood T cell repertoires in COVID-19. Assay used: immunoSEQ multiplex PCR; TCRdb lists only in-frame clones, some missing. The sample lists tens of thousands of clones, about 89% seen once, with around 1.9% in the top ten. The sample consisted of peripheral blood. Every receptor here comes from a woman in her fifties or sixties with acute or convalescent COVID-19.

The V call is TRBV9, the J call TRBJ1-2, with D tentatively TRBD1 (5 bases). The CDR3 is 12 residues long. Trimming removed 3 bases from V and 4 bases from J, with 7 bases in between. CDR1 and CDR2 (germline): SGDLS, YYNGEE. The CDR3 coding sequence is TGTGCCAGCAGCGAAAGGGGCTATGGCTACACCTTC. It translates to CASSERGYGYTF.

The genes are TRBV4-2 and TRBJ2-3; D possibly corresponds to TRBD1 (5 bases). Trimming removed 4 bases from V and 5 bases from J, with 10 bases in between. This CDR3 region has 13 residues. Germline CDR1 LGHNA, CDR2 YNFKEQ. CDR3 loop: CASSPTGEDTQYF. CDR3 nucleotides: TGTGCCAGCAGCCCCACAGGAGAAGATACGCAGTATTTT.

This clone was counted only a few times. This rearrangement joins TRBV24-1 to TRBJ2-1, with TRBD1 as a possible D gene (5 bases). CDR3 length: 15 residues. Germline CDR1 and CDR2: KGHDR and SFDVKD. Trimming pared 2 bases from V and 0 bases from J, leaving 7 bases between. The CDR3 DNA reads TGTGCCACCAGTGATTATCAGGGCTCCTACAATGAGCAGTTCTTC. This encodes CATSDYQGSYNEQFF.

J is TRBJ2-2 and V is TRBV11-2; 10 bases are shared with TRBD2. The CDR3 length is 17 residues. Germline V lookup: CDR1 SGHAT, CDR2 FQNNGV. Unmatched junction bases numbered 6, after V lost 3 bases and J lost 2 bases. This CDR3 reads CASSFHSGGTNTGELFF. The CDR3 region has the DNA TGTGCCAGCAGCTTCCATAGCGGGGGGACCAACACCGGGGAGCTGTTTTTT.

This rearrangement joins TRBV7-9 to TRBJ1-2; no clear D. The germline CDR1 and CDR2 sequences are SEHNR and FQNEAQ (reference sequence). This CDR3 comprises 14 residues. V lost 5 bases and J 7 bases, leaving 17 bases between the germline ends. CDR3 nucleotides: TGTGCCAGCAGCCAGACCGGGATTGCCATTGGCTACACCTTC. It specifies CASSQTGIAIGYTF.

The chain is built from TRBV29-1 and TRBJ1-4, with TRBD1 matching over 7 bases. CDR3 size: 13 residues. The germline V gene encodes CDR1 SQVTM and CDR2 ANQGSEA. Losses at the gene ends were 5 bases for V and 8 bases for J; bases not matched to a gene: 8. The CDR3, as DNA: TGCAGCGTTTTGACAGGGTGGGGAGAAAAACTGTTTTTT. Its translation is CSVLTGWGEKLFF.

The chain has TRBV7-2 and TRBJ2-5; possible D gene TRBD2, 6 bases. V shed 0 bases and J shed 5 bases, with 13 bases lying between them. The CDR3 spans 15 residues. CDR1 and CDR2 from the germline V gene are SGHTA and FQGNSA. This CDR3 reads CASSLASGERETQYF. The CDR3 DNA sequence: TGTGCCAGCAGCTTAGCCTCGGGAGAGAGGGAGACCCAGTACTTC.

V is TRBV4-1 and J is TRBJ2-7; 13 nucleotides align to TRBD2. The CDR3 length is 18 residues. V lost 1 base and J lost 1; bases outside the gene matches: 7. CDR1 MGHRA and CDR2 YSYEKL come from the germline V gene. The CDR3 region is CASSQAGTSGVFSYEQYF. The CDR3 bases are TGCGCCAGCAGCCAAGCCGGGACTAGCGGGGTCTTTTCCTACGAGCAGTACTTC.

J is TRBJ1-2 and V is TRBV28, with D possibly being TRBD1 (5 bases). The CDR3 contains 16 residues. Germline-derived CDR1 and CDR2 are MDHEN and SYDVKM. Trimming took off 7 bases at V and 4 bases at J, with 22 bases between the two ends. CDR3 sequence (DNA): TGTGCCAGCACTCCCCCGGGGGGAGGGACGAGCTATGGCTACACCTTC. Protein sequence: CASTPPGGGTSYGYTF.

This sequence joins TRBV28 and TRBJ1-4; D may be TRBD1 (6 bases). CDR1 MDHEN and CDR2 SYDVKM come from the germline V gene. Trimming took 4 bases from V and 7 from J, leaving 13 bases between them. The CDR3 contains 14 residues. Written as DNA, the CDR3 is TGTGCCAGCAGTTCCGGGGGGCAGGGTGAAAAACTGTTTTTT. As protein: CASSSGGQGEKLFF.

The gene calls are TRBV28 and TRBJ2-1; TRBD2 matches 10 bases. The ends lost 6 bases at V and 3 bases at J; junction bases unmatched: 5. The CDR3 is 15 amino acids. Germline V gene sequence: CDR1 MDHEN, CDR2 SYDVKM. The CDR3 reads CASSLAGDFYNEQFF. CDR3 nucleotides: TGTGCCAGCAGCCTAGCGGGGGACTTCTACAATGAGCAGTTCTTC. The entire variable domain, with the rest obtained from reference TRBV28 and TRBJ2-1, is as follows: DVKVTQSSRYLVKRTGEKVFLECVQDMDHENMFWYRQDPGLGLRLIYFSYDVKMKEKGDIPEGYSVSREKKERFSLILESASTNQTSMYLCASSLAGDFYNEQFFGPGTRLTVL.

J is TRBJ1-2 and V is TRBV28; D might be TRBD1 (5 bases). The V and J ends lost 1 base and 8 bases respectively, with 14 bases between them. CDR1 and CDR2 (germline): MDHEN, SYDVKM. The CDR3 consists of 14 residues. The CDR3 loop reads CASSLYNRWAGYTF. The CDR3 bases are TGTGCCAGCAGTTTATACAACAGGTGGGCCGGCTACACCTTC.

This sequence joins TRBV7-3 and TRBJ1-4, with D tentatively TRBD1 (5 bases). Trimming cost V 7 bases and J 8 bases, with 17 bases left between them. The CDR3 has 14 residues. The germline CDR1 and CDR2 sequences are SGHTA and FQGTGA. This CDR3 is CASTRRQPFEKLFF. In nucleotides, the CDR3 is TGTGCCAGCACTAGAAGACAGCCCTTCGAAAAACTGTTTTTT.

The chain employs TRBV21-1 and TRBJ1-1; the table gives TRBD1 as D, unverified against the DNA. TRBV21-1 is listed as a pseudogene. The CDR3 contains 17 residues. CDR3 bases: TGTGCCAGCAGTCTCCGACGCCCCGGGACACTTCTCACTGAAGCTTTCTTT. It translates to CASSLRRPGTLLTEAFF.